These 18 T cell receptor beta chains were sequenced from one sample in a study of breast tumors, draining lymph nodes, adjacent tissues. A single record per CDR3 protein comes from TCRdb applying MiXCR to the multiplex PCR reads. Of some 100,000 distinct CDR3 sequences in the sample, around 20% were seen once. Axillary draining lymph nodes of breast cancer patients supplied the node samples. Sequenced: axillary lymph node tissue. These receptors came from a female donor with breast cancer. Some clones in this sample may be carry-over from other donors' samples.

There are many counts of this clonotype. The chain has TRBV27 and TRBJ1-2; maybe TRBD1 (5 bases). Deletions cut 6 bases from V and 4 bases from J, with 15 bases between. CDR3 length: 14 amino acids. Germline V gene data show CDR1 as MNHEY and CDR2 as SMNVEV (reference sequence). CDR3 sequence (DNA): TGTGCCAGCAGACCCAGGGATGCCGGCTATGGCTACACCTTC. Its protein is CASRPRDAGYGYTF.

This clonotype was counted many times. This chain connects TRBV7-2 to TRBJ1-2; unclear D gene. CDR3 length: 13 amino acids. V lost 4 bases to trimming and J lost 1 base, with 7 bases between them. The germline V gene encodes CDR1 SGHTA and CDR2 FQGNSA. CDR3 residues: CASSSTVNYGYTF. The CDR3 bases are TGTGCCAGCAGCTCAACAGTTAACTATGGCTACACCTTC. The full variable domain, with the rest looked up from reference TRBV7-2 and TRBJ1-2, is GAGVSQSPSNKVTEKGKDVELRCDPISGHTALYWYRQSLGQGLEFLIYFQGNSAPDKSGLPSDRFSAERTGGSVSTLTIQRTQQEDSAVYLCASSSTVNYGYTFGSGTRLTVV.

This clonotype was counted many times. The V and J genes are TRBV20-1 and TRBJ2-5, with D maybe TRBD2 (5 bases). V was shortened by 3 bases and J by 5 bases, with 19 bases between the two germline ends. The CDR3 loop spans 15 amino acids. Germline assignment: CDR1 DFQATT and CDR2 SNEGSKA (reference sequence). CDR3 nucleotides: TGCAGTGCTAGTCAGTTCGAAGTCGGGAAGGAGACCCAGTACTTC. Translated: CSASQFEVGKETQYF.

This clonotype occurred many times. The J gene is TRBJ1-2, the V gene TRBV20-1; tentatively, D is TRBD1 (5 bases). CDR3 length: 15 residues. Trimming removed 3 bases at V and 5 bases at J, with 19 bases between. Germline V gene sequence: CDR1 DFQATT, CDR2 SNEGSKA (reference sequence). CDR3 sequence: CSASGAPWSDYGYTF. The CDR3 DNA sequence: TGCAGTGCTAGTGGGGCCCCATGGTCTGATTATGGCTACACCTTC.

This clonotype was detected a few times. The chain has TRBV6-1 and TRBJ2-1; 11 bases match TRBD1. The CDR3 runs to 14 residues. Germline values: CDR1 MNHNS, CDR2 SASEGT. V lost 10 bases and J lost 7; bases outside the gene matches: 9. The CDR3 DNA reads TGTGCCATCTTCTCCGGGACAGGGGGAAATGAGCAGTTCTTC. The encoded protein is CAIFSGTGGNEQFF.

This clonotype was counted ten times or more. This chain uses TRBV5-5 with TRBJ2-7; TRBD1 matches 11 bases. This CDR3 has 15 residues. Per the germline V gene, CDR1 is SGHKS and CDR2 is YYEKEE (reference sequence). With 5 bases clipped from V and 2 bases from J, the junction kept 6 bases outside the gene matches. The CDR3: CASSPGTGGAYEQYF. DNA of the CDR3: TGTGCCAGCAGTCCCGGGACAGGGGGGGCCTACGAGCAGTACTTC.

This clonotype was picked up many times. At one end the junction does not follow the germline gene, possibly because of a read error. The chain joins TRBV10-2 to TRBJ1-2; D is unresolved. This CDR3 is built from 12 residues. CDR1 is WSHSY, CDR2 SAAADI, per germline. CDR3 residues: CASRAGHYGYTF. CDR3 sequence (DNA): TGTGCCAGCAGAGCCGGCCACTATGGCTACACCTTC.

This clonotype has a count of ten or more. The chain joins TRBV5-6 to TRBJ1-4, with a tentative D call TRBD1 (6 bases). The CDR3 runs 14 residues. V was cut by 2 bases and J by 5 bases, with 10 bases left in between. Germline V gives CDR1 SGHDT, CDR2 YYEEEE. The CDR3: CASSFRGLNEKLFF. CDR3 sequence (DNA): TGTGCCAGCAGCTTTCGGGGGCTGAATGAAAAACTGTTTTTT.

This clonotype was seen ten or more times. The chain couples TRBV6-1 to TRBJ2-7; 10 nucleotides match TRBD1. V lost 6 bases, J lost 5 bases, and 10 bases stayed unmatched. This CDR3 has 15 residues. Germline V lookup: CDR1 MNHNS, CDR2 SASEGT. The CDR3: CASSRGQGVLNEQYF. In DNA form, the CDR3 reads TGTGCCAGCAGCCGCGGACAGGGGGTTTTGAACGAGCAGTACTTC.

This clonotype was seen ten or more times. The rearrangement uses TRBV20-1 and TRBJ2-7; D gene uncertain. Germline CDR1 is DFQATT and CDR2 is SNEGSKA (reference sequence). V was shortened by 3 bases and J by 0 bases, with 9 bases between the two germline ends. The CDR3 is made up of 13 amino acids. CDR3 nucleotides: TGCAGTGCTAGCGCGGCACTCTCCTACGAGCAGTACTTC. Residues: CSASAALSYEQYF.

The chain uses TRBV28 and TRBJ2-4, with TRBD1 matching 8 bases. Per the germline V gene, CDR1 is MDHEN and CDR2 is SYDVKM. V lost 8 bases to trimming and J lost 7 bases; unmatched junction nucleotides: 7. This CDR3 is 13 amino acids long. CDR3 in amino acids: CASRRGLSNIQYF. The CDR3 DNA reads TGTGCCAGCCGCAGGGGGCTGTCGAACATTCAGTACTTC.

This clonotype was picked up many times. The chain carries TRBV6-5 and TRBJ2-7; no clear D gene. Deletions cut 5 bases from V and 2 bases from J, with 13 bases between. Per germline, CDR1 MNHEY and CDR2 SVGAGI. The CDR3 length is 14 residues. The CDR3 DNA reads TGTGCCAGCAGTACGAATGTGAAAGCCTACGAGCAGTACTTC. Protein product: CASSTNVKAYEQYF.

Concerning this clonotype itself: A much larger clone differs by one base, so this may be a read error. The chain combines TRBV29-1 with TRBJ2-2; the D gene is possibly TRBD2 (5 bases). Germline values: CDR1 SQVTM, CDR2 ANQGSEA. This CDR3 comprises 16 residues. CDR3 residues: CSVEDGVVGNTGEPFF. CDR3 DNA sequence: TGCAGCGTTGAAGATGGGGTCGTCGGAAACACCGGGGAGCCGTTTTTT.

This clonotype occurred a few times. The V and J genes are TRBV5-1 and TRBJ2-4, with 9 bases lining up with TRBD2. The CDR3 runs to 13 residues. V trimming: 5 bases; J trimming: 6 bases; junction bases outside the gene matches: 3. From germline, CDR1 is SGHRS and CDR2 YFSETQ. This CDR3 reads CASRGLATNIQYF. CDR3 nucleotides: TGCGCCAGCAGGGGACTAGCAACAAACATTCAGTACTTC.

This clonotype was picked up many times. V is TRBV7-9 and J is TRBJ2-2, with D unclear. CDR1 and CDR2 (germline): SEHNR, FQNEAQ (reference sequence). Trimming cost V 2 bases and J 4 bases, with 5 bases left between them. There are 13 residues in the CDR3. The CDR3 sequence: CASSLYSTGELFF. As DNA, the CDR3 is TGTGCCAGCAGCTTATACAGCACCGGGGAGCTGTTTTTT. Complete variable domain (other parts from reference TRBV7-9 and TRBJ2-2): DTGVSQNPRHKITKRGQNVTFRCDPISEHNRLYWYRQTLGQGPEFLTYFQNEAQLEKSRLLSDRFSAERPKGSFSTLEIQRTEQGDSAMYLCASSLYSTGELFFGEGSRLTVL.

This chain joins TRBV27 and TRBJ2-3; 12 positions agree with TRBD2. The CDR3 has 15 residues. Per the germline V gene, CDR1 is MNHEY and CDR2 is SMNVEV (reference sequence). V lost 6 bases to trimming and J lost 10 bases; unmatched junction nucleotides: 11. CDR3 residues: CASSIYTSGRISQYF. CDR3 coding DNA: TGTGCCAGCAGCATATATACTAGCGGGAGGATTTCGCAGTATTTT.

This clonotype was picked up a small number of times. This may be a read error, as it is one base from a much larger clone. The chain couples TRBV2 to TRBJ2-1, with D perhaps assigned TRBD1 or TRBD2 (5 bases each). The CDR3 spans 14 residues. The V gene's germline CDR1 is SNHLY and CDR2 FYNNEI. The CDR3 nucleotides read TGTGCCAGCAGTGAGGGCTCTAGCAGGGTTGAGCGGTTCTTC. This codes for CASSEGSSRVERFF. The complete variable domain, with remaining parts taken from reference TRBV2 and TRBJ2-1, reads EPEVTQTPSHQVTQMGQEVILRCVPISNHLYFYWYRQILGQKVEFLVSFYNNEISEKSEIFDDQFSVERPDGSNFTLKIRSTKLEDSAMYFCASSEGSSRVERFFGPGTRLTVL.

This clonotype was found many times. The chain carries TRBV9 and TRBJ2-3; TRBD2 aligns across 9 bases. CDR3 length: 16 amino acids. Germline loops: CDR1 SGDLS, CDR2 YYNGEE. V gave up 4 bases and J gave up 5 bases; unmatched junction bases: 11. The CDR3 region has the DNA TGTGCCAGCAGCTTGAGCGGGGGGCCGGCGTTAGATACGCAGTATTTT. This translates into CASSLSGGPALDTQYF.